Listed below are T cell receptor beta chains from one sample, sequenced in a study of cytomegalovirus exposure and HLA in healthy donors. The protocol was immunoSEQ multiplex PCR, while the TCRdb copy is restricted to in-frame clones and leaves out a portion. Of 80,000 to 95,000 clones in the sample, roughly nine tenths were seen once. Sample: PBMCs. The receptors derive from a man aged 30 to 39 in good health and CMV-seropositive. CDR3s include the opening cysteine and the closing phenylalanine or tryptophan. The order of the fields is clone size, D gene, V gene, J gene, CDR3 DNA, CDR3 protein. D genes are given only for firm matches. Clone size, where shown, is once, few, many, or a class for clones that have expanded.

size: once
D: NA
V: TRBV11-2
J: TRBJ1-2
DNA: TGTGCCAGCAGCTTGCCCGGGACTACCCGAGGCTACACCTTC
CDR3: CASSLPGTTRGYTF

size: NA
D: TRBD2
V: TRBV25-1
J: TRBJ2-2
DNA: TGTGCCAGCAGTGAACCAACGGGAGGACCTCGGGGCGGGGAGCTGTTTTTT
CDR3: CASSEPTGGPRGGELFF

size: once
D: NA
V: TRBV5-1
J: TRBJ1-1
DNA: TGCGCCAGCAGCCCCCGGGAAAGATACACTGAAGCTTTCTTT
CDR3: CASSPRERYTEAFF

size: NA
D: NA
V: TRBV6-1
J: TRBJ1-5
DNA: TGTGCCAGCAGCGCCAGGTCCAATCAGCCCCAGCATTTT
CDR3: CASSARSNQPQHF

size: NA
D: TRBD1
V: TRBV10-1
J: TRBJ2-1
DNA: TGCGCCAGCAGTGAGACAGGGGGGAACAATGAGCAGTTCTTC
CDR3: CASSETGGNNEQFF

size: once
D: NA
V: TRBV27
J: TRBJ2-7
DNA: TGTGCCAGCAGCCCAAGGTTTAAGGGGGGGGACTACGAGCAGTACTTC
CDR3: CASSPRFKGGDYEQYF

size: NA
D: TRBD2
V: TRBV6-5
J: TRBJ2-7
DNA: TGTGCCAGCAGTTCCCCCCGGGGGGGGAGCTCCTACGAGCAGTACTTC
CDR3: CASSSPRGGSSYEQYF

size: NA
D: TRBD2
V: TRBV6-6
J: TRBJ2-3
DNA: TGTGCCAGCAGTTACTCGGGAGCGGGGGAACCCACGCAGTATTTT
CDR3: CASSYSGAGEPTQYF

size: once
D: TRBD2
V: TRBV2
J: TRBJ2-5
DNA: TGTGCCAGCAGGGGACTAGCTGTAGAGACCCAGTACTTC
CDR3: CASRGLAVETQYF

size: NA
D: TRBD2
V: TRBV28
J: TRBJ2-7
DNA: TGTGCTTCAAGACGCCCCGGACTAGCGGTATACGAGCAGTACTTC
CDR3: CASRRPGLAVYEQYF

size: NA
D: NA
V: TRBV20-1
J: TRBJ1-6
DNA: TGCAGTGCTAGGAACCCGCAGTTATCCCACTTT
CDR3: CSARNPQLSHF

size: once
D: NA
V: TRBV30
J: TRBJ1-1
DNA: TGTGCAGGTGGGCCGAACACTGAAGCTTTCTTT
CDR3: CAGGPNTEAFF

size: NA
D: NA
V: TRBV6-1
J: TRBJ1-5
DNA: TGTGCCAGTCGGGAGGCGAACAATCAGCCCCAGCATTTT
CDR3: CASREANNQPQHF

size: NA
D: NA
V: TRBV7-9
J: TRBJ2-3
DNA: TGTGCCAGCAGACAAACAGGGATTGGATTGTTAATTGGGCCAGATACGCAGTATTTT
CDR3: CASRQTGIGLLIGPDTQYF

size: NA
D: TRBD1
V: TRBV2
J: TRBJ1-1
DNA: TGTGCCATCGAGGGCTTGGCAGGGGGCACTGAAGCTTTCTTT
CDR3: CAIEGLAGGTEAFF

size: NA
D: TRBD1
V: TRBV27
J: TRBJ1-4
DNA: TGTGCCAGCAAGGGACAGATTACTAATGAAAAACTGTTTTTT
CDR3: CASKGQITNEKLFF

size: NA
D: TRBD2
V: TRBV19
J: TRBJ2-1
DNA: TGTGCCAGTAGTACCGGGACTAGAACCTACAATGAGCAGTTCTTC
CDR3: CASSTGTRTYNEQFF

size: NA
D: TRBD1
V: TRBV7-3
J: TRBJ1-1
DNA: TGTGCCAGCAGCCGAGACAGGGACAGCACTGAAGCTTTCTTT
CDR3: CASSRDRDSTEAFF

size: NA
D: NA
V: TRBV7-9
J: TRBJ2-1
DNA: TGTGCCAGCAGCACAACAATCCAGGGGCAGTATAGCAATGAGCAGTTCTTC
CDR3: CASSTTIQGQYSNEQFF

size: NA
D: TRBD1
V: TRBV5-1
J: TRBJ2-7
DNA: TGCGCCAGCAAGACAGGGGACCCCTCCTACGAGCAGTACTTC
CDR3: CASKTGDPSYEQYF

size: NA
D: NA
V: TRBV28
J: TRBJ2-2
DNA: TGTGCCAGCAGTTTCGGGGTTCCCGGGGAGCTGTTTTTT
CDR3: CASSFGVPGELFF

size: NA
D: NA
V: TRBV21-1
J: TRBJ1-5
DNA: TGTGCCAGCAAGAGACAGGGACTCAATCAGCCCCAGCATTTT
CDR3: CASKRQGLNQPQHF

size: NA
D: TRBD2
V: TRBV29-1
J: TRBJ2-7
DNA: TGCAGCGTTGTCTTGCGGGAGATTTTCTACGAGCAGTACTTC
CDR3: CSVVLREIFYEQYF